Following are 14 T cell receptor beta chains from one sample sequenced in a study of cytomegalovirus exposure and HLA in healthy donors. Use of 60 Vbeta and 13 Jbeta primers characterized the PCR. Clones were sequenced by immunoSEQ multiplex PCR, and TCRdb holds only the in-frame ones, with some missing. Of under 110,000 clones listed, approximately 80% are singletons. Sequences were obtained from PBMCs. All receptors come from a man in his fifties or sixties in good health and CMV-seronegative.

The rearrangement links TRBV2 to TRBJ2-7, with TRBD1 identical over 8 bases. The CDR3 has 14 amino acids. The germline gives CDR1 SNHLY, CDR2 FYNNEI. Losses at the gene ends were 6 bases for V and 3 bases for J; bases not matched to a gene: 7. DNA for the CDR3: TGTGCCAGCAGCGGAGGACAGGGCCTCTACGAGCAGTACGTC. Its translation is CASSGGQGLYEQYV.

By its share, this clone is medium-sized. The chain couples TRBV11-2 to TRBJ2-5; perhaps TRBD1 as D (6 bases). V was trimmed by 3 bases and J by 4 bases, leaving 9 bases between them. The CDR3 spans 13 residues. From germline, CDR1 is SGHAT and CDR2 FQNNGV. The CDR3 protein is CASSFWGRETQYF. The CDR3 DNA sequence: TGTGCCAGCAGCTTCTGGGGGCGAGAGACCCAGTACTTC.

The chain is built from TRBV9 and TRBJ1-2, with TRBD1 as a possible D gene (5 bases). Trimming took 4 bases from V and 2 from J, leaving 21 bases between them. The CDR3 has 17 residues. Germline values: CDR1 SGDLS, CDR2 YYNGEE. The CDR3 sequence is CASSPQRDLTGNYGYTF. CDR3 DNA sequence: TGTGCCAGCAGCCCCCAAAGGGACTTGACGGGAAACTATGGCTACACCTTC.

The rearrangement links TRBV6-8 to TRBJ2-7, with D perhaps matching TRBD1 (6 bases). CDR3 size: 14 residues. V lost 5 bases and J lost 0, with 11 bases in between. Per the germline V gene, CDR1 is MNHGY and CDR2 is SAAAGT. In DNA, the CDR3 is TGTGCCAGCAGTGAGACAGGCCTCTCCTACGAGCAGTACTTC. As protein: CASSETGLSYEQYF.

This chain uses TRBV9 with TRBJ2-5; 14 positions agree with TRBD2. Germline V gene sequence: CDR1 SGDLS, CDR2 YYNGEE. The CDR3 totals 18 residues. V gave up 0 bases and J gave up 2 bases; unmatched junction bases: 6. CDR3 region: CASSVGLAGGRGQETQYF. Written as DNA, the CDR3 is TGTGCCAGCAGCGTAGGACTAGCGGGGGGGAGGGGGCAAGAGACCCAGTACTTC.

V and J are TRBV5-4 and TRBJ2-5; the match to TRBD2 covers 9 bases. This CDR3 has 14 amino acids. Germline trimming cut 2 bases from V and 5 bases from J; bases unmatched to any gene: 4. The germline V gene has CDR1 SGHNT and CDR2 YYREEE (reference sequence). As DNA, the CDR3 is TGTGCCAGCAGCTTAGCGGGGGGAGCGGAGACCCAGTACTTC. Its translation: CASSLAGGAETQYF.

The chain carries TRBV7-9 and TRBJ2-5; 10 nucleotides line up with TRBD2. The CDR3 contains 15 residues. CDR1 is SEHNR and CDR2 is FQNEAQ in the germline V gene (reference sequence). V lost 7 bases, J lost 0 bases, and 5 bases stayed unmatched. The CDR3 sequence: CASNLLAGDQETQYF. CDR3 bases: TGTGCCAGCAACCTTCTAGCGGGGGACCAAGAGACCCAGTACTTC. Filled out from reference TRBV7-9 and TRBJ2-5, the complete variable domain reads DTGVSQNPRHKITKRGQNVTFRCDPISEHNRLYWYRQTLGQGPEFLTYFQNEAQLEKSRLLSDRFSAERPKGSFSTLEIQRTEQGDSAMYLCASNLLAGDQETQYFGPGTRLLVL.

The chain recombines TRBV5-1 with TRBJ2-1, with a possible D match to TRBD1 (6 bases). The germline gives CDR1 SGHRS, CDR2 YFSETQ. The CDR3 covers 13 residues. V was clipped by 3 bases and J by 7 bases, with 11 bases between them. For the CDR3, the DNA is TGCGCCAGCAGCTATTACCAGGGGAATGAGCAGTTCTTC. Residues: CASSYYQGNEQFF.

The chain employs TRBV7-2 and TRBJ2-4; D is perhaps TRBD2 (6 bases). Per germline, CDR1 SGHTA and CDR2 FQGNSA. The V end was cut by 5 bases, the J end by 3 bases, with 11 bases between. This CDR3 has 14 residues. CDR3 sequence: CASSNQGGKNIQYF. In DNA, the CDR3 is TGTGCCAGCAGCAATCAGGGAGGCAAAAACATTCAGTACTTC. The full variable domain, its missing parts supplied by reference TRBV7-2 and TRBJ2-4, is GAGVSQSPSNKVTEKGKDVELRCDPISGHTALYWYRQSLGQGLEFLIYFQGNSAPDKSGLPSDRFSAERTGGSVSTLTIQRTQQEDSAVYLCASSNQGGKNIQYFGAGTRLSVL.

The chain combines TRBV5-4 with TRBJ1-1, with D perhaps matching TRBD1 (5 bases). The V gene's germline CDR1 is SGHNT and CDR2 YYREEE (reference sequence). V shed 1 base and J shed 8 bases, with 12 bases lying between them. This CDR3 is built from 13 residues. CDR3 protein: CASSLRGGAEAFF. As DNA, the CDR3 is TGTGCCAGCAGCTTGAGAGGAGGGGCGGAAGCTTTCTTT. The whole variable domain, filled in from reference TRBV5-4 and TRBJ1-1, reads ETGVTQSPTHLIKTRGQQVTLRCSSQSGHNTVSWYQQALGQGPQFIFQYYREEENGRGNFPPRFSGLQFPNYSSELNVNALELDDSALYLCASSLRGGAEAFFGQGTRLTVV.

This chain uses TRBV6-5 with TRBJ1-5; 9 nucleotides line up with TRBD1. The ends lost 3 bases at V and 7 bases at J; junction bases unmatched: 4. Germline lookup yields CDR1 MNHEY and CDR2 SVGAGI. The CDR3 length is 14 residues. DNA of the CDR3: TGTGCCAGCAGTTATGTGACAGGGGGACAGCCCCAGCATTTT. It yields the protein CASSYVTGGQPQHF.

The chain combines TRBV28 with TRBJ2-2, with 8 nucleotides matching TRBD1. Trimming removed 2 bases from V and 4 bases from J; junction bases left unmatched: 6. Germline CDR1 reads MDHEN; CDR2 reads SYDVKM. This CDR3 contains 16 residues. The CDR3 here is CASSLGQGIGTGELFF. CDR3 coding DNA: TGTGCCAGCAGTTTAGGACAGGGTATAGGCACCGGGGAGCTGTTTTTT.

The rearrangement uses TRBV18 and TRBJ2-5; D perhaps matches TRBD2 (5 bases). The V end lost 5 bases, the J end lost 4 bases, and 14 bases lay between the germline ends. The germline V gene encodes CDR1 KGHSH and CDR2 LQKENI. The CDR3 is 14 residues long. The CDR3 sequence: CASSTSSGVETQYF. CDR3 nucleotides: TGTGCCAGCTCAACCTCGTCCGGGGTAGAGACCCAGTACTTC.

The chain uses TRBV5-6 and TRBJ2-7, with 11 bases fitting TRBD1. The CDR3 has 15 residues. Germline V gives CDR1 SGHDT, CDR2 YYEEEE. After removal of 4 bases from V and 5 bases from J, the junction contained 8 bases not matched to a gene. The chain's CDR3 is CASSLRTGGWHEQYF. The CDR3 DNA sequence: TGTGCCAGCAGCCTTCGGACAGGGGGCTGGCACGAGCAGTACTTC.